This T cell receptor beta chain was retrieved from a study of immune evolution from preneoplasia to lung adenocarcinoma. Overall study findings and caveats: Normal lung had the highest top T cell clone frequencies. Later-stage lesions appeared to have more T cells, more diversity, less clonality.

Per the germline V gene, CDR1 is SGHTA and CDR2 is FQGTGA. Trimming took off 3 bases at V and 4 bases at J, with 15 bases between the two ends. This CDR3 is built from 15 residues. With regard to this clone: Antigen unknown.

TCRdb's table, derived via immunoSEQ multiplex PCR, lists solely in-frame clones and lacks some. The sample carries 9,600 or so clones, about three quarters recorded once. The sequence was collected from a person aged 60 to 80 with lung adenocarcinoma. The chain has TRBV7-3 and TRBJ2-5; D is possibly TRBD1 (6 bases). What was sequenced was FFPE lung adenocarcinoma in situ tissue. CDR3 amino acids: CASSFQGGGGETQYF. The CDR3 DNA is TGTGCCAGCAGCTTTCAAGGGGGTGGAGGAGAGACCCAGTACTTC.